This TCR beta chain was identified in a study of cytomegalovirus exposure and HLA in healthy donors. Study-wide results and limits: Reportedly, HLA-A and HLA-B alleles of most subjects were accurately predicted from TCR beta. There were some V segments, including TRBV6-2 and TRBV6-3, excluded as indistinguishable. A later analysis linked a missense variant in DCLRE1C to the trimming of TCR beta V and J genes.

To note about this clone: Its antigen is still unknown.

The ends lost 5 bases at V and 3 bases at J; junction bases unmatched: 10. Germline assignment: CDR1 SGHVS and CDR2 FQNEAQ. There are 15 residues in the CDR3. PCR primers comprised 60 Vbeta and 13 Jbeta primers. TCRdb keeps only in-frame clones here, not all; method: immunoSEQ multiplex PCR. Of about 150,000 clones listed, around 80% are singletons. The TCR was taken from a man aged 30 to 45 in good health and CMV-seropositive. The chain joins TRBV7-8 to TRBJ2-7, with 7 bases lining up with TRBD2. Sequencing was done on a sample of PBMCs. The CDR3 DNA sequence: TGTGCCAGCAGCCCCGGGCCTAGCGGTCACTACGAGCAGTACTTC. Its protein product is CASSPGPSGHYEQYF.